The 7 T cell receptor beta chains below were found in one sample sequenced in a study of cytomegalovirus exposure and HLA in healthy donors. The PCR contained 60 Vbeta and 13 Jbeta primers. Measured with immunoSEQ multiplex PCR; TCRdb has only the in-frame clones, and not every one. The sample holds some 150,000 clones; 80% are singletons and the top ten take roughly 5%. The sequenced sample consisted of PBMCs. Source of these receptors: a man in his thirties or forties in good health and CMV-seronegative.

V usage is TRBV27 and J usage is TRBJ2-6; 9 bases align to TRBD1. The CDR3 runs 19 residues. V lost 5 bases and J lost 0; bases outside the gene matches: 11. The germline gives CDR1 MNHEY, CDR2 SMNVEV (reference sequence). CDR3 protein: CASSRIQGALSSGANVLTF. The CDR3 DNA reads TGTGCCAGCAGTCGGATACAGGGGGCCCTAAGCTCTGGGGCCAACGTCCTGACTTTC. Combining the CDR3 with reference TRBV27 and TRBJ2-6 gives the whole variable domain EAQVTQNPRYLITVTGKKLTVTCSQNMNHEYMSWYRQDPGLGLRQIYYSMNVEVTDKGDVPEGYKVSRKEKRNFPLILESPSPNQTSLYFCASSRIQGALSSGANVLTFGAGSRLTVL.

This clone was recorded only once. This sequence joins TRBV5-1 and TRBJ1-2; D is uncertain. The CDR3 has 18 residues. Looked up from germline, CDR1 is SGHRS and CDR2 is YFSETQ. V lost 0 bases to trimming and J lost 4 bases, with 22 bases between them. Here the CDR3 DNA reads TGCGCCAGCAGCTTGGTTGTCGCCGCCAGTGGGAGCGTCTATGGCTACACCTTC. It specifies CASSLVVAASGSVYGYTF.

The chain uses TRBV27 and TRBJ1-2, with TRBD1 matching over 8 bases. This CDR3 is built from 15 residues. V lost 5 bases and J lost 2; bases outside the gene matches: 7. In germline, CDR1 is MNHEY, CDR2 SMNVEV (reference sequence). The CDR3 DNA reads TGTGCCAGCAGTACCTCGGACAGGGCGAACTATGGCTACACCTTC. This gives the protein CASSTSDRANYGYTF.

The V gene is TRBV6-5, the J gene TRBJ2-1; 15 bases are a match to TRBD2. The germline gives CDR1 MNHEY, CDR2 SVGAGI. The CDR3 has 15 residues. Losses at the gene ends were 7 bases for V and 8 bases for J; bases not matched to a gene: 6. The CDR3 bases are TGTGCCAGCACCCGGACTAGCGGGGGGGCGCATGAGCAGTTCTTC. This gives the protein CASTRTSGGAHEQFF.

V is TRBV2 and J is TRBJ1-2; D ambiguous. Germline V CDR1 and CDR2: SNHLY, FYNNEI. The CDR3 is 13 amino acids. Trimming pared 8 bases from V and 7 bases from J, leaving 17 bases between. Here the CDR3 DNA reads TGTGCCAGCTTCTCTTCCTCCAGATTTGGCTACACCTTC. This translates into CASFSSSRFGYTF.

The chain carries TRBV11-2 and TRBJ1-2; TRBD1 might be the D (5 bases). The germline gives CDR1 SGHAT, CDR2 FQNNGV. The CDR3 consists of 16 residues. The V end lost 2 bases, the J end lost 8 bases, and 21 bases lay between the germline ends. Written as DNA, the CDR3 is TGTGCCAGCAGCTTAACTAGGGGACTATTACTGGGGGGCTACACCTTC. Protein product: CASSLTRGLLLGGYTF. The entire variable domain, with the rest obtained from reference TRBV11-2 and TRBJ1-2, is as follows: EAGVAQSPRYKIIEKRQSVAFWCNPISGHATLYWYQQILGQGPKLLIQFQNNGVVDDSQLPKDRFSAERLKGVDSTLKIQPAKLEDSAVYLCASSLTRGLLLGGYTFGSGTRLTVV.

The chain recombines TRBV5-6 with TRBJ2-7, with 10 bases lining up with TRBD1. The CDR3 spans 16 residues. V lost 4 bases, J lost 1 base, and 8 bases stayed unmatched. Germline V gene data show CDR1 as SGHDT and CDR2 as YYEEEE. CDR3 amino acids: CASSLGTGDGSYEQYF. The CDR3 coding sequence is TGTGCCAGCAGCCTTGGGACAGGGGACGGTTCCTACGAGCAGTACTTC.